This is a list of T cell receptor beta chains from one sample in a study of low-dose radiotherapy and immunotherapy resistance in tumors. Each CDR3 protein is one row after TCRdb ran MiXCR on the reads. This table holds approximately 100,000 distinct CDR3 sequences, around 20% found once. Sequenced material: PBMCs, taken after low-dose radiotherapy plus immunotherapy. These receptors were collected from a male donor with prostate cancer. Both conserved end residues are part of each CDR3. Fields, in order: V gene, D gene, clone size, J gene, CDR3 DNA, CDR3 protein. D genes are given only for firm matches. Clone size is given for some rows only: seen once, a few or many times, or a class if the clone is expanded.

v_call: TRBV20-1; d_call: NA; clone_size: few; j_call: TRBJ2-1; cdr3_nt: TGCAGTGCTAAGCTTCGTGTAAATGAGCAGTTCTTC; cdr3_aa: CSAKLRVNEQFF
v_call: TRBV4-2; d_call: TRBD1; clone_size: many; j_call: TRBJ2-3; cdr3_nt: TGTGCCAGCAGCCAGGGGGGGCCCGGGACAGGGTCAGATACGCAGTATTTT; cdr3_aa: CASSQGGPGTGSDTQYF
v_call: TRBV6-6; d_call: NA; clone_size: many; j_call: TRBJ2-7; cdr3_nt: TGTGCCAGCACCCCACACAGGAACACCTACGAGCAGTACTTC; cdr3_aa: CASTPHRNTYEQYF
v_call: TRBV12-3/TRBV12-4; d_call: NA; clone_size: many; j_call: TRBJ1-1; cdr3_nt: TGTGCCAGCAGCTCAACCCGGGGAACTGAAGCTTTCTTT; cdr3_aa: CASSSTRGTEAFF
v_call: TRBV12-3/TRBV12-4; d_call: NA; clone_size: many; j_call: TRBJ2-7; cdr3_nt: TGTGCCAGCAGTTTTCTTCCGTTTTTGGGGGGTAGCTCCTACGAGCAGTACTTC; cdr3_aa: CASSFLPFLGGSSYEQYF
v_call: TRBV21-1; d_call: NA; clone_size: few; j_call: TRBJ2-7; cdr3_nt: TGTGCCAGCAGCAAATTCCGAGGGACAGGGGATAAGCAGTACTTC; cdr3_aa: CASSKFRGTGDKQYF
v_call: TRBV6-2/TRBV6-3; d_call: TRBD1; clone_size: few; j_call: TRBJ2-7; cdr3_nt: TGTGCCAGCAGTGAGCAGGGGGTTTACGAGCAGTACTTC; cdr3_aa: CASSEQGVYEQYF
v_call: TRBV6-2/TRBV6-3; d_call: TRBD2; clone_size: medium-sized; j_call: TRBJ2-1; cdr3_nt: TGTGCCAGCAGTGGGGGAGGGGATGAGCAGTTCTTC; cdr3_aa: CASSGGGDEQFF
v_call: TRBV12-3/TRBV12-4; d_call: TRBD2; clone_size: many; j_call: TRBJ2-3; cdr3_nt: TGTGCCAGCAGTTCGCAGGGACTAGCGTTAGGAGATACGCAGTATTTT; cdr3_aa: CASSSQGLALGDTQYF
v_call: TRBV20-1; d_call: NA; clone_size: many; j_call: TRBJ1-2; cdr3_nt: TGCAGTGCAAGAGACGGCGGCTATGGCTACACCTTC; cdr3_aa: CSARDGGYGYTF
v_call: TRBV3-1; d_call: TRBD2; clone_size: many; j_call: TRBJ2-7; cdr3_nt: TGTGCCAGCAGCCAGGTGGCTAGCGGGTACGAGCAGTACTTC; cdr3_aa: CASSQVASGYEQYF
v_call: TRBV6-2/TRBV6-3; d_call: NA; clone_size: NA; j_call: TRBJ1-5; cdr3_nt: TGTGCCAGCTATCGGTTAGGGTCCGACCACGGACGGGGCAATCAGCCCCAGCATTTT; cdr3_aa: CASYRLGSDHGRGNQPQHF
v_call: TRBV29-1; d_call: NA; clone_size: many; j_call: TRBJ2-2; cdr3_nt: TGCAGCGTTGATGGGGCATTCACCGGGGAGCTGTTTTTT; cdr3_aa: CSVDGAFTGELFF
v_call: TRBV3-1; d_call: TRBD1; clone_size: many; j_call: TRBJ2-2; cdr3_nt: TGTGCCAGCAGACGGGACAGCGCGAACACCGGGGAGCTGTTTTTT; cdr3_aa: CASRRDSANTGELFF
v_call: TRBV7-9; d_call: TRBD2; clone_size: NA; j_call: TRBJ2-3; cdr3_nt: TGTGCCAGCAGCCCTCTAGCGGGAGGTGCAGATACGCAGTATTTT; cdr3_aa: CASSPLAGGADTQYF
v_call: TRBV6-5; d_call: NA; clone_size: NA; j_call: TRBJ2-7; cdr3_nt: TGTGCCAGCAGTTACTCGACCCGGCCAATAAGGATCTACGAGCAGTACTTC; cdr3_aa: CASSYSTRPIRIYEQYF
v_call: TRBV5-1; d_call: NA; clone_size: many; j_call: TRBJ1-6; cdr3_nt: TGCGCCAGCAGCTTGGGCAGGGAAAATAATTCACCCCTCCACTTT; cdr3_aa: CASSLGRENNSPLHF
v_call: TRBV7-8; d_call: NA; clone_size: many; j_call: TRBJ2-3; cdr3_nt: TGTGCCAGCAGCCCTAACACGGGTTTTACAGATACGCAGTATTTT; cdr3_aa: CASSPNTGFTDTQYF
v_call: TRBV4-1; d_call: NA; clone_size: many; j_call: TRBJ1-2; cdr3_nt: TGCGCCAGCAGCCCCGGAGTCCCGAGACAGGCATTCTATGGCTACACCTTC; cdr3_aa: CASSPGVPRQAFYGYTF
v_call: TRBV3-1; d_call: TRBD2; clone_size: many; j_call: TRBJ2-3; cdr3_nt: TGTGCCAGCAGTCCACATAGCGGGTCTAGCACAGATACGCAGTATTTT; cdr3_aa: CASSPHSGSSTDTQYF
v_call: TRBV11-1; d_call: TRBD2; clone_size: NA; j_call: TRBJ2-7; cdr3_nt: TGTGCCAGCACCAAAGCGGGACGGGCTATATACGAGCAGTACTTC; cdr3_aa: CASTKAGRAIYEQYF
v_call: TRBV7-9; d_call: NA; clone_size: NA; j_call: TRBJ1-1; cdr3_nt: TGTGCCAGCAGCGCCCGACAGGCCGGCACCACTGAAGCTTTCTTT; cdr3_aa: CASSARQAGTTEAFF
v_call: TRBV27; d_call: NA; clone_size: many; j_call: TRBJ2-5; cdr3_nt: TGTGCCAGTGCGGGTCCCGGGGAGACCCAGTACTTC; cdr3_aa: CASAGPGETQYF
v_call: TRBV5-1; d_call: NA; clone_size: many; j_call: TRBJ2-1; cdr3_nt: TGCGCCAGCAGCTTGACTAGAGAGCAGTTCTTC; cdr3_aa: CASSLTREQFF
v_call: TRBV6-5; d_call: NA; clone_size: many; j_call: TRBJ1-1; cdr3_nt: TGTGCCAGCAGTAGACAGACACGGACGGGAAGCACTGAAGCTTTCTTT; cdr3_aa: CASSRQTRTGSTEAFF